This T cell receptor beta chain came from a study of T-cell reconstitution after alpha-beta-depleted transplantation in children. General observations from the study: The high TCRbeta diversity at day 60 in some patients came from surviving recipient T cells and thymic progenitors. There were reportedly several hundred expanded graft clones from which alpha-beta T cells came about two months after transplant. Diversity and T-cell counts at one year after transplant derived mostly from new T cells.

This clonotype was recorded at least ten times. Its specificity is not known. The CDR3 is 15 residues long. Germline-derived CDR1 and CDR2 are SGHTA and FQGNSA. The V end was cut by 2 bases, the J end by 6 bases, with 14 bases between. Unique molecular identifiers were incorporated when the TCRbeta library was constructed. TCRdb independently ran MiXCR on the PCR reads; one entry per CDR3 protein. The top ten clones hold around 0.79% of a sample with around 700,000 distinct CDR3 sequences, around 14% of them seen once. This clonotype was obtained from a girl aged 2 to 9 with congenital amegakaryocytic thrombocytopenia, due to receive a stem cell transplant. The V call is TRBV7-2, the J call TRBJ2-1; D not resolved. Sequencing was performed on PBMCs, taken before TCRalphabeta/CD19-depleted stem cell transplant. The DNA of the CDR3 is TGTGCCAGCAGCTTATCATATAGTGGTTCCAATGAGCAGTTCTTC. Translation: CASSLSYSGSNEQFF.